This T cell receptor (beta chain) originates from a study of OX40 agonist ivuxolimab in advanced cancers. The germline CDR1 and CDR2 sequences are SGHTA and FQGTGA. The CDR3 runs to 16 residues. V was cut by 5 bases and J by 3 bases, with 19 bases left in between. Generated by immunoSEQ multiplex PCR, the TCRdb table keeps only in-frame clones and is missing some. Found here are roughly 100,000 clones, over 85% of them singletons; the top ten hold 0.7% to 1%. The sequenced sample was CD4+ or CD8+ T cells sorted from blood, obtained in a trial of the OX40 agonist ivuxolimab. The receptor comes from an adult with an advanced solid tumor such as melanoma, head and neck, liver or kidney cancer. The J gene is TRBJ1-1, the V gene TRBV7-3; maybe TRBD1 (6 bases). The CDR3 nucleotides are TGTGCCAGCAGCCAGGGAGGACAGACTGGTTACACTGAAGCTTTCTTT. Amino acid sequence: CASSQGGQTGYTEAFF.